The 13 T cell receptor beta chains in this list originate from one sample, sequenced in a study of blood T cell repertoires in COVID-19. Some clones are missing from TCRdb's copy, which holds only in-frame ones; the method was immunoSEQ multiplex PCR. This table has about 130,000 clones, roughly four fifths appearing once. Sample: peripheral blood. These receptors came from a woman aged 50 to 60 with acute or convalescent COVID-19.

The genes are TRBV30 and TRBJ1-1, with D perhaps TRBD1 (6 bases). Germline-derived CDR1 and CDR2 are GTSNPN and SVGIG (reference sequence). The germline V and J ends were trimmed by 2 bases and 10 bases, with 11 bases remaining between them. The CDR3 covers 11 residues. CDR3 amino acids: CAWSRGARAFF. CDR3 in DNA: TGTGCCTGGAGTCGGGGGGCGAGAGCTTTCTTT.

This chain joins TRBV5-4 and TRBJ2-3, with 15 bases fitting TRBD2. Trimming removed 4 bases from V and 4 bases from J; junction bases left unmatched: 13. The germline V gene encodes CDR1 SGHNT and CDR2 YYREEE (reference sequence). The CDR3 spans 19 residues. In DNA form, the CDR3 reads TGTGCCAGCAGCCAACGGGACATTTGGACTAGCGGGAGGGCAGATACGCAGTATTTT. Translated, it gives CASSQRDIWTSGRADTQYF.

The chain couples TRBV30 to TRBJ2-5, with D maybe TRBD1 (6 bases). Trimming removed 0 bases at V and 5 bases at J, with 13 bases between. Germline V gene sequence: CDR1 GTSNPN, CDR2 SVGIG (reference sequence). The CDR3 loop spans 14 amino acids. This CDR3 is CAWSVQWGLETQYF. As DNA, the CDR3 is TGTGCCTGGAGTGTACAATGGGGGCTTGAGACCCAGTACTTC.

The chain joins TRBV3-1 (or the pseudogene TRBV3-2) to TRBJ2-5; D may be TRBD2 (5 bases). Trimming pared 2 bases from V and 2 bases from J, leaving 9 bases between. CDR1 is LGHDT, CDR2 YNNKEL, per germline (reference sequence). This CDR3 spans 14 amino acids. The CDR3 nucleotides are TGTGCCAGCAGCCAATTAGCGCAGCAAGAGACCCAGTACTTC. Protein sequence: CASSQLAQQETQYF.

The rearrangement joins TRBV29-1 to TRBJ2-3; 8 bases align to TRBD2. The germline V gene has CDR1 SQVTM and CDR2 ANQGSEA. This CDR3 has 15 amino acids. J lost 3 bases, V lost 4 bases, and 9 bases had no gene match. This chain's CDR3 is CSVARTTGGTDTQYF. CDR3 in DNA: TGCAGCGTTGCCCGGACTACGGGGGGGACAGATACGCAGTATTTT.

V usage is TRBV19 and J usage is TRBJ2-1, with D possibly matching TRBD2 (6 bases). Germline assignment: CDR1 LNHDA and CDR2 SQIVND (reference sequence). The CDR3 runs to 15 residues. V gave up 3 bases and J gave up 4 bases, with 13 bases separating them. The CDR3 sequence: CASSMAGSVYNEQFF. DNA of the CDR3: TGTGCCAGTAGTATGGCGGGATCTGTTTACAATGAGCAGTTCTTC.

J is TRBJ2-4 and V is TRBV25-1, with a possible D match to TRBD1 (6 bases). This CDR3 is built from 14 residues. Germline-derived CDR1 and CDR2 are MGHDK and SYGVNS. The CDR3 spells CPPEVVPRGNIQYF. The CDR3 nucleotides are TGTCCGCCAGAAGTGGTGCCGAGGGGGAACATTCAGTACTTC.

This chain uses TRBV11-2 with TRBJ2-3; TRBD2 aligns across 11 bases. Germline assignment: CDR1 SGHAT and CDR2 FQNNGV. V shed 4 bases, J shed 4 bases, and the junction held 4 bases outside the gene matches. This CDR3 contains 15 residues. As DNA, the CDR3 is TGTGCCAGCAGCTCACTAGCGGGAGATGCAGATACGCAGTATTTT. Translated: CASSSLAGDADTQYF.

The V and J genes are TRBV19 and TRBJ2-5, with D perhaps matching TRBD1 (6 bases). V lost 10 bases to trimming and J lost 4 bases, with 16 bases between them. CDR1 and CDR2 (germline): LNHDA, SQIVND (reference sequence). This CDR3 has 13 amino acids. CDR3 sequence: CATNRVIGETQYF. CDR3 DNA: TGTGCCACAAACAGGGTAATAGGAGAGACCCAGTACTTC.

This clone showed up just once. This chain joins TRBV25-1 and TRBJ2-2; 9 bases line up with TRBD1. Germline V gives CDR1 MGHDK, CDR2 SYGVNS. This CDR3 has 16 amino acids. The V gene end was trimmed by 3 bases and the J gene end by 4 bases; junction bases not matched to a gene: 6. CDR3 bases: TGTGCCAGCAGTGACCCGGGACAGGGTGCCACCGGGGAGCTGTTTTTT. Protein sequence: CASSDPGQGATGELFF.

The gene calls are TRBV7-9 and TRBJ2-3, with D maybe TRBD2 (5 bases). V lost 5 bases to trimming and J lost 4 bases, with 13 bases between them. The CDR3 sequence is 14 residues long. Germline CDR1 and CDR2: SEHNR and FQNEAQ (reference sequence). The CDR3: CASSPLGAADTQYF. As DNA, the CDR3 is TGTGCCAGCAGCCCTTTAGGAGCGGCAGATACGCAGTATTTT.

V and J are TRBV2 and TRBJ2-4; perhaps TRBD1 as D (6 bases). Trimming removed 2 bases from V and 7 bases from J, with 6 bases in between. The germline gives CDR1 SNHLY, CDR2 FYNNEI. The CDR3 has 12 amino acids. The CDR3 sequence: CASSERGNIQYF. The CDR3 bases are TGTGCCAGCAGTGAAAGGGGGAACATTCAGTACTTC. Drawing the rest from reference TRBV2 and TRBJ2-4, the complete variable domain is EPEVTQTPSHQVTQMGQEVILRCVPISNHLYFYWYRQILGQKVEFLVSFYNNEISEKSEIFDDQFSVERPDGSNFTLKIRSTKLEDSAMYFCASSERGNIQYFGAGTRLSVL.

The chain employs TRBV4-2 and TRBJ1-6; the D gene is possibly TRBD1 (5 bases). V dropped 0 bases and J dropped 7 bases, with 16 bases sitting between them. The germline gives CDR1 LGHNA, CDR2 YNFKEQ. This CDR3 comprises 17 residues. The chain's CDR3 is CASSQEFLQGFNSPLHF. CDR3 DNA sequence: TGTGCCAGCAGCCAAGAGTTTTTGCAGGGCTTCAATTCACCCCTCCACTTT.